The 14 T cell receptor beta chains listed next were all sequenced from one sample in a study of T cells in Graves' hyperthyroidism and ophthalmopathy. From RNA transcripts, TCR beta CDR3 regions were amplified. Primed by the HTBI set, a first-round RT-PCR was run on the TCR CDR3. One entry per CDR3 protein, called by TCRdb with MiXCR from the multiplex PCR reads. The sample records about 600,000 distinct CDR3 sequences, approximately 15% being singletons. Sequencing used blood. All receptors derive from a woman aged 40-49 years with Graves' ophthalmopathy.

The genes are TRBV5-4 and TRBJ2-1; 7 bases are shared with TRBD1. The CDR3 totals 14 residues. Germline V gene sequence: CDR1 SGHNT, CDR2 YYREEE (reference sequence). Trimming took 4 bases from V and 8 from J; bases not matched to a gene: 9. CDR3 sequence (DNA): TGTGCCAGCAGCATAACTGGACAGGTCTATGAGCAGTTCTTC. This codes for CASSITGQVYEQFF.

This clonotype occurred many times. A read error may account for a junction end that differs from germline. The chain recombines TRBV5-1 with TRBJ2-3; possibly TRBD1 for D (6 bases). The germline CDR1 and CDR2 sequences are SGHRS and YFSETQ. The CDR3 runs to 13 residues. The CDR3 is CASSPGDTDTQYF. The CDR3 region has the DNA TGTGCCAGCTCTCCAGGGGACACAGATACGCAGTATTTT.

This clonotype was counted a few times. The V call is TRBV6-2 or TRBV6-3, the J call TRBJ2-3, with unresolved D. Germline assignment: CDR1 MNHEY and CDR2 SVGEGT. The CDR3 is made up of 14 amino acids. V was trimmed by 2 bases and J by 2 bases, leaving 8 bases between them. The CDR3 coding sequence is TGTGCCAGCAGTTACGCCCTCCTCACAGATACGCAGTATTTT. It is translated as CASSYALLTDTQYF.

There are many counts of this clonotype. V is TRBV2 and J is TRBJ2-1; TRBD2 matches 14 bases. Trimming cost V 3 bases and J 9 bases; bases outside gene matches: 7. The V gene's germline CDR1 is SNHLY and CDR2 FYNNEI. CDR3 length: 16 residues. DNA for the CDR3: TGTGCCAGCAGTGAGTTCGGACTAGCGGGGGGCGGTGAGCAGTTCTTC. As protein: CASSEFGLAGGGEQFF.

V is TRBV2 and J is TRBJ2-4, with D tentatively TRBD1 (6 bases). Germline lookup yields CDR1 SNHLY and CDR2 FYNNEI. Trimming removed 3 bases at V and 0 bases at J, with 9 bases between. The CDR3 extends over 15 amino acids. The chain's CDR3 is CASSETRGAKNIQYF. CDR3 DNA: TGTGCCAGCAGTGAGACCAGGGGAGCCAAAAACATTCAGTACTTC.

This clonotype was observed at least ten times. The chain has TRBV19 and TRBJ1-2; TRBD1 might be the D (6 bases). CDR1 LNHDA and CDR2 SQIVND come from the germline V gene (reference sequence). This CDR3 comprises 14 residues. Trimming pared 5 bases from V and 6 bases from J, leaving 16 bases between. The CDR3 reads CASSGRQVQDGYTF. Here the CDR3 DNA reads TGTGCCAGTAGTGGTCGACAGGTTCAAGATGGCTACACCTTC.

The J gene is TRBJ2-7, the V gene TRBV2; 9 nucleotides line up with TRBD1. Germline V CDR1 and CDR2: SNHLY, FYNNEI. The CDR3 loop spans 17 amino acids. The V and J ends lost 2 bases and 0 bases, in that order; junction bases with no gene match: 8. In DNA, the CDR3 is TGTGCCAGCAGTGAACCCCCGAAGGGACAGGGCTCCTACGAGCAGTACTTC. Translated: CASSEPPKGQGSYEQYF.

This clonotype was seen many times. The chain carries TRBV12-3 or TRBV12-4 and TRBJ2-7; TRBD2 aligns across 13 bases. This CDR3 spans 16 amino acids. J gave up 0 bases and V 5 bases, and 4 bases lay outside the gene matches. CDR3 loop: CASSPGLAGASYEQYF. CDR3 nucleotides: TGTGCCAGCAGTCCCGGACTAGCGGGGGCCTCCTACGAGCAGTACTTC.

As regards this clonotype: At one end, the junction sequence differs from germline, possibly due to a read error. V usage is TRBV7-2 and J usage is TRBJ1-2; 12 bases fit TRBD1. Germline assignment: CDR1 SGHTA and CDR2 FQGNSA. The CDR3 spans 17 residues. CDR3 residues: CASSAPGQGALNSGYTF. The CDR3 region has the DNA TGTGCCAGCAGTGCACCGGGACAGGGGGCGCTTAACTCTGGCTACACCTTC.

This clonotype was seen only a few times. The chain is built from TRBV5-6 and TRBJ1-5; a possible D gene is TRBD1 (5 bases). Per germline, CDR1 SGHDT and CDR2 YYEEEE. The CDR3 length is 18 residues. The V end was cut by 0 bases, the J end by 3 bases, with 19 bases between. The CDR3 nucleotides are TGTGCCAGCAGCTTGGAAGCGGACACCCCCATGGTCAATCAGCCCCAGCATTTT. This sequence encodes CASSLEADTPMVNQPQHF.

This clonotype was seen only a few times. The rearrangement uses TRBV27 and TRBJ2-6; 10 positions match TRBD1. CDR1 is MNHEY and CDR2 is SMNVEV in the germline V gene (reference sequence). The CDR3 has 20 residues. Germline trimming cut 4 bases from V and 0 bases from J; bases unmatched to any gene: 12. This chain's CDR3 is CASSSTTRTGGYSGANVLTF. CDR3 nucleotides: TGTGCCAGCAGTTCGACCACTCGGACAGGGGGATACTCTGGGGCCAACGTCCTGACTTTC.

This clonotype has at least ten counts. V and J are TRBV7-9 and TRBJ1-6; D might be TRBD1 (6 bases). CDR3 length: 16 amino acids. V was cut by 4 bases and J by 8 bases, with 18 bases left in between. Looked up from germline, CDR1 is SEHNR and CDR2 is FQNEAQ (reference sequence). CDR3 in amino acids: CASSSSGTNAHSPLHF. The CDR3 DNA is TGTGCCAGCAGCTCATCCGGGACAAATGCACATTCACCCCTCCACTTT.

This clonotype was seen many times. The rearrangement joins TRBV5-1 to TRBJ2-1; TRBD2 is a possible D gene (5 bases). This CDR3 contains 14 residues. V lost 7 bases and J lost 5, with 16 bases in between. Germline CDR1 reads SGHRS; CDR2 reads YFSETQ. CDR3 residues: CASVREPSNNEQFF. CDR3 bases: TGCGCCAGCGTCCGGGAACCTTCAAACAATGAGCAGTTCTTC.

This clonotype was counted at least ten times. The chain has TRBV28 and TRBJ1-2; 10 bases match TRBD1. V lost 6 bases and J lost 4; bases outside the gene matches: 2. The germline V gene encodes CDR1 MDHEN and CDR2 SYDVKM. CDR3 length equals 13 residues. The DNA of the CDR3 is TGTGCCAGCAGAGACAGGGGGCCCTATGGCTACACCTTC. It yields the protein CASRDRGPYGYTF.